This T cell receptor (beta chain) was found in a study of blood T cell repertoires in COVID-19. Across the study: Specimens from acute and convalescent COVID-19 originated in the United States, Italy and Spain.

The ends were cut back, 2 bases at V and 4 bases at J, with 15 bases in the middle. Germline assignment: CDR1 SGHKS and CDR2 YYEKEE (reference sequence). CDR3 size: 15 residues. This study enrolled people aged about 18 to 90 from roughly 22 US geographic areas. Exposed volunteers were people who met a COVID-19 case within 2 weeks before study entry. Repertoires were generated with immunoSEQ multiplex PCR, while TCRdb's copy carries only in-frame clones and drops some. The data show a few hundred thousand clones, about 88% seen once. The specimen was PBMCs or T cells enriched from blood (not recorded which). The sequence derives from a woman younger than 45 who had been exposed to COVID-19. The chain combines TRBV5-5 with TRBJ1-2, with D possibly TRBD1 on 5 matching bases. The CDR3 DNA reads as TGTGCCAGCAGCTTCGGCTTTGGAGGGGCCTATGGCTACACCTTC. It yields the protein CASSFGFGGAYGYTF.